The rows below give T cell receptor beta chains drawn from one sample of a study of T cell repertoires in cytomegalovirus infection. From the reads, TCRdb called clonotypes with MiXCR, one entry per CDR3 protein. The repertoire holds about 890,000 distinct CDR3 sequences, with approximately 31% as singletons. For these TCRs, the target antigens are not known. Sequenced here: cultured CD8+ T cells from PBMCs, sampled from culture after CMV antigen stimulation. These receptors originate from a human donor in good health (CMV status not recorded). Some clones in this sample may be carry-over from other donors' samples. Each CDR3 is given with its conserved first and last residue. The order of the fields is CDR3 protein, CDR3 DNA, clone size, D gene, J gene, V gene. D genes are given only for firm matches. Some rows mark clone size as missing; the rest say once, few, many or name a class of expanded clone.

cdr3_aa: CASSSPDGVSGGLTDTQYF; cdr3_nt: TGTGCCAGCAGCAGCCCGGACGGAGTTAGCGGGGGCCTCACAGATACGCAGTATTTT; clone_size: .; d_call: TRBD2; j_call: TRBJ2-3; v_call: TRBV7-6
cdr3_aa: CATAGDLYNEQFF; cdr3_nt: TGTGCCACCGCGGGGGATCTCTACAATGAGCAGTTCTTC; clone_size: .; d_call: TRBD2; j_call: TRBJ2-1; v_call: TRBV6-5
cdr3_aa: CASSRNTGSKYYNEQFF; cdr3_nt: TGTGCCAGCAGCCGGAACACAGGGTCCAAGTACTACAATGAGCAGTTCTTC; clone_size: few; d_call: .; j_call: TRBJ2-1; v_call: TRBV14
cdr3_aa: CASGLVRSGLAEYNEQFF; cdr3_nt: TGTGCTAGTGGTTTGGTACGGTCAGGACTAGCGGAGTACAATGAGCAGTTCTTC; clone_size: few; d_call: TRBD2; j_call: TRBJ2-1; v_call: TRBV12-5
cdr3_aa: CSVTTPSGTYNEQFF; cdr3_nt: TGCAGCGTAACCACACCTAGCGGGACCTACAATGAGCAGTTCTTC; clone_size: .; d_call: TRBD2; j_call: TRBJ2-1; v_call: TRBV29-1
cdr3_aa: CASSYSSGGQSYNEQFF; cdr3_nt: TGTGCCAGCAGTTACTCTTCAGGGGGTCAGTCCTACAATGAGCAGTTCTTC; clone_size: .; d_call: TRBD1; j_call: TRBJ2-1; v_call: TRBV6-5
cdr3_aa: CVSSQDAGSSYNEQFF; cdr3_nt: TGTGTCAGCAGCCAAGATGCGGGGAGCTCCTACAATGAGCAGTTCTTC; clone_size: .; d_call: .; j_call: TRBJ2-1; v_call: TRBV4-2
cdr3_aa: CASSSSFRTDDGYTF; cdr3_nt: TGTGCCAGCAGCTCTTCCTTTCGGACGGATGATGGCTACACCTTC; clone_size: many; d_call: .; j_call: TRBJ1-2; v_call: TRBV7-9
cdr3_aa: CVSSPGYEQYF; cdr3_nt: TGTGTCAGCAGCCCGGGCTACGAGCAGTACTTC; clone_size: .; d_call: .; j_call: TRBJ2-7; v_call: TRBV12-3/TRBV12-4
cdr3_aa: CASSPRPDHYGYTF; cdr3_nt: TGTGCCAGCAGCCCACGGCCGGACCACTATGGCTACACCTTC; clone_size: few; d_call: .; j_call: TRBJ1-2; v_call: TRBV7-9
cdr3_aa: CAISSRTEAFF; cdr3_nt: TGTGCCATCAGTAGCAGAACTGAAGCTTTCTTT; clone_size: few; d_call: .; j_call: TRBJ1-1; v_call: TRBV10-3
cdr3_aa: CASSSSTGNTGELFF; cdr3_nt: TGTGCCAGCAGCTCGTCGACGGGGAACACCGGGGAGCTGTTTTTT; clone_size: .; d_call: .; j_call: TRBJ2-2; v_call: TRBV7-9
cdr3_aa: CASSLSPGGYYTDTQYF; cdr3_nt: TGTGCCAGCAGTCTTAGCCCCGGGGGCTACTACACAGATACGCAGTATTTT; clone_size: few; d_call: .; j_call: TRBJ2-3; v_call: TRBV12-3/TRBV12-4
cdr3_aa: CSARDLVKNGYTF; cdr3_nt: TGCAGTGCTAGAGACCTGGTAAAGAATGGCTACACCTTC; clone_size: .; d_call: .; j_call: TRBJ1-2; v_call: TRBV20-1
cdr3_aa: CSARDQGLNTEAFF; cdr3_nt: TGCAGTGCTAGAGACCAGGGGCTGAACACTGAAGCTTTCTTT; clone_size: .; d_call: .; j_call: TRBJ1-1; v_call: TRBV20-1
cdr3_aa: CASSFDRVPYNEQFF; cdr3_nt: TGTGCCAGCAGTTTCGACAGGGTACCCTACAATGAGCAGTTCTTC; clone_size: few; d_call: TRBD1; j_call: TRBJ2-1; v_call: TRBV2
cdr3_aa: CASQNTGELFF; cdr3_nt: TGTGCCAGCCAGAACACCGGGGAGCTGTTTTTT; clone_size: few; d_call: .; j_call: TRBJ2-2; v_call: TRBV12-3/TRBV12-4
cdr3_aa: CSVWDGFYNEQFF; cdr3_nt: TGCAGCGTGTGGGACGGATTCTACAATGAGCAGTTCTTC; clone_size: .; d_call: .; j_call: TRBJ2-1; v_call: TRBV29-1
cdr3_aa: CASSPGKPEQFF; cdr3_nt: TGTGCCAGCAGCCCCGGGAAACCTGAGCAGTTCTTC; clone_size: .; d_call: .; j_call: TRBJ2-1; v_call: TRBV14
cdr3_aa: CASSQGRNTQYF; cdr3_nt: TGTGCCAGCAGTCAAGGGCGGAATACGCAGTATTTT; clone_size: .; d_call: .; j_call: TRBJ2-3; v_call: TRBV7-9
cdr3_aa: CTAWGETGDTEAFF; cdr3_nt: TGCACGGCGTGGGGGGAGACGGGTGACACTGAAGCTTTCTTT; clone_size: .; d_call: .; j_call: TRBJ1-1; v_call: TRBV29-1
cdr3_aa: CASSQRDSPSTDTQYF; cdr3_nt: TGTGCCAGCAGCCAGCGAGATAGCCCTAGCACAGATACGCAGTATTTT; clone_size: .; d_call: .; j_call: TRBJ2-3; v_call: TRBV7-9
cdr3_aa: CASNDRETQYF; cdr3_nt: TGTGCCAGCAACGACCGAGAGACCCAGTACTTC; clone_size: few; d_call: .; j_call: TRBJ2-5; v_call: TRBV28
cdr3_aa: CASSLDGGWEKLFF; cdr3_nt: TGCGCCAGCAGCTTGGACGGAGGGTGGGAAAAACTGTTTTTT; clone_size: .; d_call: .; j_call: TRBJ1-4; v_call: TRBV5-1
cdr3_aa: CATSDSGRGGYTF; cdr3_nt: TGTGCCACCAGTGATTCTGGACGGGGTGGCTACACCTTC; clone_size: .; d_call: .; j_call: TRBJ1-2; v_call: TRBV24-1
cdr3_aa: CASSLMGLGNEQFF; cdr3_nt: TGTGCCAGCAGCTTAATGGGGCTGGGCAATGAGCAGTTCTTC; clone_size: .; d_call: .; j_call: TRBJ2-1; v_call: TRBV7-8
cdr3_aa: CASSQDSSGTEAFF; cdr3_nt: TGTGCCAGCAGCCAGGACAGTTCTGGCACTGAAGCTTTCTTT; clone_size: .; d_call: .; j_call: TRBJ1-1; v_call: TRBV5-6
cdr3_aa: CASSEEMTGGPDTQYF; cdr3_nt: TGTGCCAGCAGTGAAGAGATGACAGGGGGCCCAGATACGCAGTATTTT; clone_size: many; d_call: TRBD1; j_call: TRBJ2-3; v_call: TRBV6-1
cdr3_aa: CASSLAFRQARDGYTF; cdr3_nt: TGTGCCAGCAGCCTTGCCTTTCGACAGGCGCGAGACGGCTACACCTTC; clone_size: many; d_call: .; j_call: TRBJ1-2; v_call: TRBV12-3/TRBV12-4
cdr3_aa: CASSLWVGTAMNTEAFF; cdr3_nt: TGTGCCAGCAGCTTATGGGTTGGGACAGCCATGAACACTGAAGCTTTCTTT; clone_size: .; d_call: TRBD1; j_call: TRBJ1-1; v_call: TRBV11-2
cdr3_aa: CASSLGASGGPYNEQFF; cdr3_nt: TGTGCCAGCAGCTTAGGGGCTAGCGGGGGTCCCTACAATGAGCAGTTCTTC; clone_size: many; d_call: TRBD2; j_call: TRBJ2-1; v_call: TRBV7-6
cdr3_aa: CSVSGTSRSYGYTF; cdr3_nt: TGCAGCGTCTCCGGGACAAGCCGCTCCTATGGCTACACCTTC; clone_size: .; d_call: .; j_call: TRBJ1-2; v_call: TRBV29-1
cdr3_aa: CASSQQTTGNTEAFF; cdr3_nt: TGCGCCAGCAGCCAACAAACGACAGGGAACACTGAAGCTTTCTTT; clone_size: .; d_call: .; j_call: TRBJ1-1; v_call: TRBV4-1
cdr3_aa: CASSFPASGDTDTQYF; cdr3_nt: TGTGCCAGCAGCTTCCCGGCTAGCGGGGACACAGATACGCAGTATTTT; clone_size: many; d_call: TRBD2; j_call: TRBJ2-3; v_call: TRBV7-8
cdr3_aa: CATGTGGETQYF; cdr3_nt: TGTGCCACCGGGACTGGCGGGGAGACCCAGTACTTC; clone_size: .; d_call: .; j_call: TRBJ2-5; v_call: TRBV15
cdr3_aa: CASSYSLTANYGYTF; cdr3_nt: TGTGCCAGCAGTTACTCGCTAACAGCTAACTATGGCTACACCTTC; clone_size: .; d_call: .; j_call: TRBJ1-2; v_call: TRBV6-6
cdr3_aa: CASSLVPHNEQFF; cdr3_nt: TGTGCCAGCAGCCTAGTACCCCACAATGAGCAGTTCTTC; clone_size: .; d_call: .; j_call: TRBJ2-1; v_call: TRBV7-9
cdr3_aa: CSVPGQGGTSYGYTF; cdr3_nt: TGCAGCGTGCCGGGACAGGGGGGTACGAGCTATGGCTACACCTTC; clone_size: .; d_call: TRBD1; j_call: TRBJ1-2; v_call: TRBV29-1
cdr3_aa: CASSPLGPYEQYF; cdr3_nt: TGTGCCAGCAGTCCTTTAGGCCCCTACGAGCAGTACTTC; clone_size: many; d_call: .; j_call: TRBJ2-7; v_call: TRBV7-2
cdr3_aa: CASSLELAGGPTGELFF; cdr3_nt: TGTGCCAGCAGCTTAGAATTAGCGGGGGGGCCCACCGGGGAGCTGTTTTTT; clone_size: many; d_call: TRBD2; j_call: TRBJ2-2; v_call: TRBV7-2
cdr3_aa: CASSNEGAGYNEQFF; cdr3_nt: TGTGCCAGCAGTAACGAAGGGGCGGGCTACAATGAGCAGTTCTTC; clone_size: .; d_call: .; j_call: TRBJ2-1; v_call: TRBV6-6
cdr3_aa: CASGGGLDYGYTF; cdr3_nt: TGTGCCAGCGGAGGGGGGCTGGACTATGGCTACACCTTC; clone_size: .; d_call: .; j_call: TRBJ1-2; v_call: TRBV7-9
cdr3_aa: CASSELTAGTDTQYF; cdr3_nt: TGTGCCAGCAGTGAATTAACAGCTGGCACAGATACGCAGTATTTT; clone_size: .; d_call: .; j_call: TRBJ2-3; v_call: TRBV6-1
cdr3_aa: CASRLGTQVNQPQHF; cdr3_nt: TGCGCCAGCAGGTTGGGGACTCAGGTGAATCAGCCCCAGCATTTT; clone_size: .; d_call: .; j_call: TRBJ1-5; v_call: TRBV5-1
cdr3_aa: CASSIASSTDTQYF; cdr3_nt: TGTGCCAGTAGTATAGCGTCTAGCACAGATACGCAGTATTTT; clone_size: .; d_call: .; j_call: TRBJ2-3; v_call: TRBV19
cdr3_aa: CASSQDRLTSFLDNEQFF; cdr3_nt: TGCGCCAGCAGCCAAGATCGGCTAACATCCTTTCTGGACAATGAGCAGTTCTTC; clone_size: .; d_call: .; j_call: TRBJ2-1; v_call: TRBV4-3
cdr3_aa: CASSELHRVTQETQYF; cdr3_nt: TGTGCCAGCAGTGAACTTCACCGGGTAACCCAAGAGACCCAGTACTTC; clone_size: few; d_call: .; j_call: TRBJ2-5; v_call: TRBV25-1
cdr3_aa: CASSTGQGGTYEQYF; cdr3_nt: TGTGCCAGCAGCACCGGACAGGGAGGGACCTACGAGCAGTACTTC; clone_size: .; d_call: .; j_call: TRBJ2-7; v_call: TRBV7-6
cdr3_aa: CASNPTSGDYNEQFF; cdr3_nt: TGTGCCAGTAATCCGACTAGCGGGGATTACAATGAGCAGTTCTTC; clone_size: .; d_call: TRBD2; j_call: TRBJ2-1; v_call: TRBV7-3
cdr3_aa: CATNRRLQAPYNEQFF; cdr3_nt: TGTGCCACCAACCGTCGGCTGCAAGCACCCTACAATGAGCAGTTCTTC; clone_size: .; d_call: .; j_call: TRBJ2-1; v_call: TRBV15
cdr3_aa: CSVERTANTGELFF; cdr3_nt: TGCAGCGTTGAAAGGACAGCTAACACCGGGGAGCTGTTTTTT; clone_size: .; d_call: .; j_call: TRBJ2-2; v_call: TRBV29-1
cdr3_aa: CASSQVASRVDEKLFF; cdr3_nt: TGTGCCAGCAGCCAAGTTGCATCCAGGGTTGATGAAAAACTGTTTTTT; clone_size: few; d_call: .; j_call: TRBJ1-4; v_call: TRBV4-2
cdr3_aa: CASSLALVGRVNQPQHF; cdr3_nt: TGTGCCAGCAGCTTAGCGCTGGTGGGAAGAGTCAATCAGCCCCAGCATTTT; clone_size: many; d_call: .; j_call: TRBJ1-5; v_call: TRBV7-9